This T cell receptor (beta chain) was obtained from a study of glioma-infiltrating T cells after dendritic cell vaccination. Time point reported: after dendritic cell vaccination, including at tumor progression/relapse. TCRdb's table, derived via immunoSEQ multiplex PCR, lists solely in-frame clones and lacks some. The table lists roughly 100,000 clones, almost 90% of them singletons. The CDR3 has 15 amino acids. The trim removed 5 bases at V and 2 bases at J, leaving 8 bases unmatched. Germline values: CDR1 LNHDA, CDR2 SQIVND (reference sequence). The sequencing here drew on blood, taken after dendritic cell vaccination. This TCR was recovered from a human donor with glioblastoma. The chain recombines TRBV19 with TRBJ2-7; 8 bases are shared with TRBD1. The CDR3 protein is CASSRRTGIAYEQYF. For the CDR3, the DNA is TGTGCCAGTAGTCGGCGGACAGGGATCGCCTACGAGCAGTACTTC.